The T cell receptor beta chain under discussion was sequenced for a study of T cells after posttransplantation cyclophosphamide. Treatment was busulfan-fludarabine conditioning, a marrow graft, and cyclophosphamide on days +3 and +4. Concerning this clone itself: The antigen remains undetermined.

Assay used: immunoSEQ multiplex PCR; TCRdb lists only in-frame clones, some missing. The sample contains under 20,000 clones, over 65% of which appear only once. Whole-study results and caveats: Donor-recipient repertoire similarity was low at 1-2 months, rising over year one.

The receptor was derived from a male patient aged 25-45 years who received an allogeneic stem cell transplant from a related donor, was CMV-positive, and had acute GVHD only. Part of the T cell pool may stem from the graft donor. The sequenced sample was PBMCs, obtained after an allogeneic stem cell transplant with post-transplant cyclophosphamide.

The CDR3 nucleotides read TGTGCCAGTAGTATAGTCTCCCCAGGGAATTCTGGAAACACCATATATTTT. It yields the protein CASSIVSPGNSGNTIYF. The chain uses TRBV19 and TRBJ1-3; a weak D match, TRBD1 (5 bases). This CDR3 contains 17 residues. From germline, CDR1 is LNHDA and CDR2 SQIVND (reference sequence). Trimming stripped 1 base from V and 1 base from J, with 14 bases between.